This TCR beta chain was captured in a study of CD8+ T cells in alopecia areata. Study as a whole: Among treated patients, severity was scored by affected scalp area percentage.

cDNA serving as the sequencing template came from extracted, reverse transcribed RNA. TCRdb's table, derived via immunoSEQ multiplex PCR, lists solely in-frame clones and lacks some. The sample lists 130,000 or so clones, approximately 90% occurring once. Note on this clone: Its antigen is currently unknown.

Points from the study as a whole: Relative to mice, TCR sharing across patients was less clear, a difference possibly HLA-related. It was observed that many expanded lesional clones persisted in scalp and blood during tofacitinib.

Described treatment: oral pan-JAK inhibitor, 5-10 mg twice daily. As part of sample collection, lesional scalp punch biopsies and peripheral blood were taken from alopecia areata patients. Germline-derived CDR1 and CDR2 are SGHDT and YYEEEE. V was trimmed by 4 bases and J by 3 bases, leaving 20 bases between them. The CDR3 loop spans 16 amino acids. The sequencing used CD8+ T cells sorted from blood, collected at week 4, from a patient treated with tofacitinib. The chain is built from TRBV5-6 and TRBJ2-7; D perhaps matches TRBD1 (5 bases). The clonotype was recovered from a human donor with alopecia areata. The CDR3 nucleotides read TGTGCCAGCAGCCTGCCAGTGGGCCAGGGTGGCTACGAGCAGTACTTC. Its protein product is CASSLPVGQGGYEQYF.